Listed here is a single T cell receptor (beta chain). At least ten counts were recorded for this clonotype. Which antigen it targets is not known. The input lacks base qualities; no much larger clone sits a single base away. This entry is derived from a study of identical twins (dated by TCRdb to 2015 to 2016). Broadly, across the study: The study deep-sequenced TCR alpha and beta repertoires from monozygotic twins, unrelated adults of various ages and cord blood to test whether fetal clonotypes persist. To rule out contamination, replicate twin experiments were performed at different times with different library preparation protocols.

The investigation overall reported the following: Invariant T cells such as MAIT and iNKT could partly confound zero-insertion analyses, though diverse VJ usage argued against this for most clonotypes. In monozygotic twins, out-of-frame TCR alpha sharing was systematically underestimated by recombination models, although the models agreed with sharing between unrelated individuals. Fewer insertions were carried by abundant cord blood beta clonotypes; a weaker similar trend was observed in young adult naive repertoires, while no such trend was observed in memory repertoires. Conclusions relied on cross-sectional statistical analysis, since the same donors could not be followed over many years. A weaker excess of twin sharing was found in beta out-of-frame sequences because the signal-to-noise ratio was lowered by fewer shared sequences. Compared with coincidental sharing between unrelated individuals, out-of-frame TCR alpha sequences shared between twins had an excess of sequences with low generation probability.

The library was produced with 5' RACE. The reads were generated on an Illumina HiSeq 2000. A universal primer binding site was introduced by template switching, and a unique molecular identifier was present in the final cDNA, enabling accurate counting of TCR cDNA molecules. Specific primers in the conserved constant-segment region were used to synthesize first-strand cDNA for TCR alpha and beta chains. To control for contamination, every cDNA library was double barcoded, receiving both a SMART-Mk sample barcode and Illumina barcodes. TruSeq adapter sequences along with Illumina sample barcodes were introduced in two successive PCR steps. The TCR alpha and beta cDNA libraries were sequenced on the Illumina HiSeq platform using custom primers. Regarding the original processing steps: Unique molecular identifiers were extracted from raw reads with MiGEC, and CDR3 positions were determined with MiXCR. Recombination models were inferred per individual with the repgenHMM and IGoR tools using an EM algorithm. Shared clonotypes were analyzed with the tcR package in R, and sharing was normalized by the product of cloneset sizes. Out-of-frame nonproductive sequences were analyzed to study raw recombination free of thymic and clonal selection effects. The public sequencing data were trimmed at Q25 with fastp and processed into clonotypes with MiXCR by TCRdb, which kept only in-frame beta chains. Records with the same CDR3 protein are collapsed into one entry carrying the most frequent genes and DNA. These V and J calls are TCRdb output, not the study's own analysis. For this sample there are around 280,000 distinct CDR3 sequences; around 8.8% appear just once. Together, the top ten hold approximately 2.1% of the sample.

Every donor in the study was a healthy Caucasian. Three pairs of female monozygotic twins, all aged about 18 to 30 years, made up the twin cohort. Miltenyi CD45RO+ enrichment and human naive T-cell isolation kits were used to isolate memory (CD45RO+) and naive T cells from PBMC. Trimming removed 0 bases from V and 1 base from J, leaving 6 bases between the germline ends. The germline V gene (reference sequence) gives CDR1 as LNHNV and CDR2 as YYDKDF. Taken from cysteine to phenylalanine, the CDR3 has 14 residues. Solely the CDR3 DNA is kept, with 42 bases framed from the first base. The sample was also linked to a second study, of yellow fever vaccine responses in identical twins. As that second paper reports: The authors reported that the T cell response to vaccination in identical twins appeared partly convergent and partly personalized. Focusing on identical twins, the study followed the T cell clones that responded to the vaccine, and did so with precision.

Source material: memory (CD45RO+) T cells sorted from blood. Sample cell subset or site, as interpreted from the label and publication: CD45RO+ enriched T cells. This sequence originates from a woman between 18 and 29 years old in good health. This sequence uses TRBV15 and TRBJ2-5, with the identity of the D gene unclear. Here the CDR3 is given as CATSREATQETQYF. The sequenced DNA is TGTGCCACCAGCAGAGAAGCTACCCAAGAGACCCAGTACTTC.